This T cell receptor (beta chain) was sequenced for a study of T cells in tumors after PD-1 blockade. Study background: Patients received pembrolizumab 200 mg every 3 weeks or cemiplimab 350 mg every 2 weeks. Some patients also took daily vismodegib 150 mg during anti-PD-1 treatment.

The protocol was immunoSEQ multiplex PCR, while the TCRdb copy is restricted to in-frame clones and leaves out a portion. The sample holds under 40,000 clones, roughly 76% seen once. Germline CDR1 reads SGHDN; CDR2 reads FVKESK. With 7 bases removed from V and 0 bases from J, the gap between germline ends came to 9 bases. The CDR3 is made up of 13 amino acids. Study-wide results and caveats: About 40% of tumor TCR clonotypes were also found in blood.

This clone came up once. Antigen: not known. J is TRBJ2-5 and V is TRBV14, with no clear D. This receptor was obtained from a human donor with basal cell carcinoma. This specimen consisted of PBMCs, obtained after anti-PD-1 treatment. CDR3 DNA sequence: TGTGCCAGCACACTCTGGTACCAAGAGACCCAGTACTTC. Residues: CASTLWYQETQYF.